The 6 T cell receptor beta chains below were found in one sample sequenced in a study of blood T cells in healthy people across ages. A sample-barcoded 5' primer and a J-beta primer mix were used in a second PCR of about 6 to 11 cycles. TCRdb processed the 5' RACE reads anew with MiXCR; each CDR3 protein has one entry. Of approximately 350,000 distinct CDR3 sequences detected, approximately 52% appear once; the ten largest clones hold over 40%. Input material: blood. All receptors derive from a man in his 60s in good health.

The V gene is TRBV4-2, the J gene TRBJ2-3; D may be TRBD2 (5 bases). The CDR3 is 15 amino acids. Germline CDR1 reads LGHNA; CDR2 reads YNFKEQ. The V end lost 5 bases, the J end lost 3 bases, and 15 bases lay between the germline ends. The DNA of the CDR3 is TGTGCCAGCAGCACCTCTGGCGGGTCGACAGATACGCAGTATTTT. Translated: CASSTSGGSTDTQYF.

This clonotype showed up just a few times. V and J are TRBV7-3 and TRBJ2-5, with TRBD2 as a possible D gene (6 bases). CDR3 length: 14 amino acids. The germline gives CDR1 SGHTA, CDR2 FQGTGA. The germline V and J ends were trimmed by 5 bases and 1 base, with 11 bases remaining between them. CDR3: CASSAGPIQETQYF. The CDR3 DNA sequence: TGTGCCAGCAGCGCGGGACCGATCCAAGAGACCCAGTACTTC.

In its sample, this clonotype was seen many times. The rearrangement joins TRBV11-1 to TRBJ2-1, with TRBD1 as a possible D gene (5 bases). CDR1 is SGHAT and CDR2 is FQDESV in the germline V gene (reference sequence). This CDR3 region has 15 residues. V shed 1 base and J shed 6 bases, with 13 bases lying between them. The CDR3 DNA reads as TGTGCCAGCAGCTTAGAGGCAGGGCCGCGCAATGAGCAGTTCTTC. Translation gives CASSLEAGPRNEQFF.

This chain uses TRBV27 with TRBJ2-1; 12 nucleotides match TRBD2. CDR1 is MNHEY and CDR2 is SMNVEV in the germline V gene (reference sequence). The V and J ends lost 5 bases and 15 bases, in that order; junction bases with no gene match: 14. This CDR3 is built from 15 residues. The CDR3 DNA reads TGTGCCAGCAGTCTTAAGGCCCTAGCGGGAGGGCCCCGGTTCTTC. Residues: CASSLKALAGGPRFF.

The chain combines TRBV7-6 with TRBJ2-5; no reliable D call. The CDR3 consists of 13 residues. V gave up 5 bases and J gave up 4 bases, with 11 bases separating them. Germline CDR1 SGHVS, CDR2 FNYEAQ. In DNA form, the CDR3 reads TGTGCCAGCAGCCCCACTATGGGAGAGACCCAGTACTTC. This gives the protein CASSPTMGETQYF.

This clonotype was counted only a few times. This chain links TRBV29-1 with TRBJ1-2; 7 bases fit TRBD1. CDR3 length: 13 residues. Trimming cost V 4 bases and J 3 bases; bases outside gene matches: 5. Germline values: CDR1 SQVTM, CDR2 ANQGSEA. As DNA, the CDR3 is TGCAGCGTTGCGGGCAGGGGGTACTATGGCTACACCTTC. Its translation is CSVAGRGYYGYTF.